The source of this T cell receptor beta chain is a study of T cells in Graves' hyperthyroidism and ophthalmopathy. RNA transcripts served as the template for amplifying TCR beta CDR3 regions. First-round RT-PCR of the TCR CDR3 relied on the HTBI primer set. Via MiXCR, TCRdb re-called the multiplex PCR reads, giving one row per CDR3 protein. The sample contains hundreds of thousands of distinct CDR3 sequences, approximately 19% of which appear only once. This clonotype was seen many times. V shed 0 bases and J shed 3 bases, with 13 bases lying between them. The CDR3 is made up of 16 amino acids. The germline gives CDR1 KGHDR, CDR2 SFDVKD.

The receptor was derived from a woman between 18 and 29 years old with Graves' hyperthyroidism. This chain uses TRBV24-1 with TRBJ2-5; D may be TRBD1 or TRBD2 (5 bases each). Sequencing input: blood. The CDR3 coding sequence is TGTGCCACCAGTGATTTGCAGTTTGGGGGTAAAGAGACCCAGTACTTC. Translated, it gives CATSDLQFGGKETQYF.